The source of this T cell receptor beta chain is a study of T-cell memory formation after mild COVID-19. Constant-segment primers served in 5'RACE that generated TCR alpha and TCR beta cDNA libraries bearing sample barcodes and UMIs. MiXCR, run by TCRdb on the 5' RACE reads, gives a single entry per CDR3 protein. Among some 260,000 distinct CDR3 sequences listed, roughly 15% were seen once. Broader study findings: Day 15 to 85 contracting clones showed balanced CD4/CD8; later expanders leaned CD4+. CM and EM subsets held most contracting CD4+ clones; EMRA held CD8+ ones.

Trimming took off 1 base at V and 7 bases at J, with 8 bases between the two ends. CDR1 LGHNA and CDR2 YSLEER come from the germline V gene. The length of the CDR3 is 14 residues. Worth noting for this clonotype: Antigen specificity is unknown.

Input material: PBMCs or a T cell subset sorted from them (not recorded which). The chain carries TRBV4-3 and TRBJ1-6; maybe TRBD1 (5 bases). The receptor comes from a man between 18 and 35 years old who had mild COVID-19 (a few samples of this study predate the infection). Cell type and time point are not known. CDR3: CASSQGQRNSPLHF. Here the CDR3 DNA reads TGCGCCAGCAGCCAAGGACAGAGAAATTCACCCCTCCACTTT.